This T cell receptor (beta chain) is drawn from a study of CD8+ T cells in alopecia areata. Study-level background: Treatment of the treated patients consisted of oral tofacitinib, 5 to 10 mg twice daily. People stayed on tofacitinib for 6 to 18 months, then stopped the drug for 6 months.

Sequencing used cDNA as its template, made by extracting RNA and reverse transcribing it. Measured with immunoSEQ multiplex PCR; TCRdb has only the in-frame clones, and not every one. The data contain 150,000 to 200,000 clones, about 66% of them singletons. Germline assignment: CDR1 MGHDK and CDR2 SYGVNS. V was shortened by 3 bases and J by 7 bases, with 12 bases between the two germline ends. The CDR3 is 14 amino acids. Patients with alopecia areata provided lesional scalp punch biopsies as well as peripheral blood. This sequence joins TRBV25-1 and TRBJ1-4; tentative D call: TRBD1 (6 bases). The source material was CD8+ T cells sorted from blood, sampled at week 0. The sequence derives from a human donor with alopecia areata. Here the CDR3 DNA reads TGTGCCAGCAGTGAGCAGGGGCGGAGTGAAAAACTGTTTTTT. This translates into CASSEQGRSEKLFF.